The 21 T cell receptor beta chains listed next were all sequenced from one sample in a study of blood T cells in healthy people across ages (dated by TCRdb to about 2015). Receptors were amplified or captured by 5' RACE. Sequencing was carried out with an Illumina HiSeq 2500. The second PCR ran for roughly 7 to 12 cycles and used a J-beta primer mix along with a sample-barcoded 5' primer. Using fastp at Q25 and MiXCR, TCRdb reprocessed the public reads and kept productive beta chains. Rows are unified per CDR3 protein, each entry keeping the most common DNA and genes. The sample table records some 920,000 distinct CDR3 sequences; roughly 51% of these occur just once. Of the sample, over 20% falls within the top ten clones. The sequenced material came from blood. The source is a woman aged 60-70 years in good health.

This clonotype was detected ten times or more. This chain connects TRBV7-2 to TRBJ2-7, with 10 nucleotides matching TRBD2. Germline V gives CDR1 SGHTA, CDR2 FQGNSA. Trimming removed 4 bases from V and 1 base from J; junction bases left unmatched: 7. The CDR3 has 16 residues. The CDR3 is CASSSYLAGVSYEQYF. CDR3 DNA sequence: TGTGCCAGCAGCTCATATCTAGCGGGAGTTTCCTACGAGCAGTACTTC.

This clonotype has a handful of counts. This sequence joins TRBV21-1 and TRBJ2-7; TRBD2, the table's D call, lacks a check against the DNA. TRBV21-1 is labeled a pseudogene. The CDR3 consists of 15 residues. In DNA, the CDR3 is TGTGCCAGCAGCAAAGTGGGTCTAGTAACCTACGAGCAGTACTTC. It specifies CASSKVGLVTYEQYF.

The chain combines TRBV20-1 with TRBJ2-1; D remains ambiguous. The germline V and J ends were trimmed by 2 bases and 7 bases, with 15 bases remaining between them. The CDR3 sequence is 14 residues long. Germline V lookup: CDR1 DFQATT, CDR2 SNEGSKA (reference sequence). CDR3 in DNA: TGCAGTGCTAGAAATATTGGGGTCGGTAATGAGCAGTTCTTC. Protein: CSARNIGVGNEQFF.

The gene calls are TRBV12-3 or TRBV12-4 and TRBJ1-6; D is uncertain. V was clipped by 2 bases and J by 10 bases, with 6 bases between them. The CDR3 is 12 residues long. The CDR3 coding sequence is TGTGCCAGCAGTTTATTTAGATCACCCCTCCACTTT. Translating gives CASSLFRSPLHF.

CDR3 region: CASSLPQVTQYF. CDR3 sequence (DNA): TGTGCCAGCAGTTTGCCACAAGTAACCCAGTACTTC. The chain joins TRBV6-6 to TRBJ2-7; D remains unclear. Germline CDR1 and CDR2: MNHNY and SVGAGI (reference sequence). The V gene lost 4 bases and the J gene lost 10 bases, with 14 bases spanning the gap. The CDR3 runs 12 residues.

J is TRBJ2-3 and V is TRBV9; 7 bases are a match to TRBD1. The ends lost 3 bases at V and 2 bases at J; junction bases unmatched: 6. CDR3 length equals 15 residues. The germline CDR1 and CDR2 sequences are SGDLS and YYNGEE. CDR3 nucleotide sequence: TGTGCCAGCAGCGCCCAGGGGGACGCCACAGATACGCAGTATTTT. Translating it yields CASSAQGDATDTQYF. Full variable domain (outside the CDR3, taken from reference TRBV9 and TRBJ2-3): DSGVTQTPKHLITATGQRVTLRCSPRSGDLSVYWYQQSLDQGLQFLIQYYNGEERAKGNILERFSAQQFPDLHSELNLSSLELGDSALYFCASSAQGDATDTQYFGPGTRLTVL.

This clonotype occurred once. The chain employs TRBV3-1 and TRBJ2-7; TRBD1 might be the D (5 bases). Germline loops: CDR1 LGHDT, CDR2 YNNKEL (reference sequence). Trimming took off 0 bases at V and 0 bases at J, with 15 bases between the two ends. The CDR3 is 17 residues long. The CDR3, as DNA: TGTGCCAGCAGCCAAGATTCCTCGACAGTCACCTCCTACGAGCAGTACTTC. Translated, it gives CASSQDSSTVTSYEQYF.

The chain combines TRBV5-8 with TRBJ2-4; D is unclear. With the DNA end fitting TRBJ2-7 better, the J assignment may be wrong. The CDR3 contains 12 residues. CDR1 and CDR2 from the germline V gene are SGHTS and YDEGEE. The CDR3 nucleotides are TGTGCCAGCAGCTTCACAGATACCGAGCAGTACTTC. Encoded protein: CASSFTDTEQYF.

V is TRBV12-3 or TRBV12-4 and J is TRBJ2-7; TRBD2 might be the D (5 bases). This CDR3 is 15 amino acids long. V gave up 5 bases and J gave up 4 bases, with 18 bases separating them. CDR3 sequence: CASSPGIPSVYEQYF. The CDR3 region has the DNA TGTGCCAGCAGTCCCGGGATCCCCTCGGTTTACGAGCAGTACTTC.

The genes are TRBV5-5 and TRBJ2-1; a possible D gene is TRBD2 (6 bases). The V end was cut by 0 bases, the J end by 5 bases, with 15 bases between. The CDR3 runs 16 residues. Germline CDR1 SGHKS, CDR2 YYEKEE (reference sequence). The CDR3 spells CASSLGWRDLNNEQFF. The CDR3 region has the DNA TGTGCCAGCAGCTTGGGTTGGCGGGACTTAAACAATGAGCAGTTCTTC.

The chain couples TRBV28 to TRBJ2-4; 7 bases line up with TRBD2. The DNA end favors TRBJ2-7, so the J call may be wrong. The CDR3 loop spans 16 amino acids. Germline loops: CDR1 MDHEN, CDR2 SYDVKM. The DNA of the CDR3 is TGTGCCAGCAGTACCCAGGTAGCTAGCGGCACGAGCGAGCAGTACTTC. Translated: CASSTQVASGTSEQYF.

This chain connects TRBV28 to TRBJ2-7, with D possibly called TRBD1 or TRBD2 (5 bases each). The V end was cut by 6 bases, the J end by 6 bases, with 15 bases between. Germline lookup yields CDR1 MDHEN and CDR2 SYDVKM. CDR3 length equals 13 residues. In DNA, the CDR3 is TGTGCCAGCAGCAAAGCGGCGAGGGGCGAGCAGTACTTC. This translates into CASSKAARGEQYF.

The rearrangement links TRBV3-1 to TRBJ2-1; 9 nucleotides agree with TRBD2. Trimming cost V 1 base and J 3 bases; bases outside gene matches: 4. The germline gives CDR1 LGHDT, CDR2 YNNKEL (reference sequence). The CDR3 is made up of 16 amino acids. The CDR3: CASSQGLAEDYNEQFF. In DNA, the CDR3 is TGTGCCAGCAGCCAAGGACTAGCGGAGGACTACAATGAGCAGTTCTTC.

The V gene is TRBV28, the J gene TRBJ1-4, with a tentative D call TRBD1 (5 bases). The germline V gene encodes CDR1 MDHEN and CDR2 SYDVKM. The V end was cut by 6 bases, the J end by 7 bases, with 15 bases between. The CDR3 covers 14 residues. This chain's CDR3 is CASSPGGTVEKLFF. For the CDR3, the DNA is TGTGCCAGCAGCCCAGGAGGGACCGTTGAAAAACTGTTTTTT. Full variable domain (missing parts from reference TRBV28 and TRBJ1-4): DVKVTQSSRYLVKRTGEKVFLECVQDMDHENMFWYRQDPGLGLRLIYFSYDVKMKEKGDIPEGYSVSREKKERFSLILESASTNQTSMYLCASSPGGTVEKLFFGSGTQLSVL.

The chain employs TRBV6-5 and TRBJ2-2; tentatively, D is TRBD2 (5 bases). The CDR3 sequence is 14 residues long. CDR1 and CDR2 (germline): MNHEY, SVGAGI. The V and J ends lost 2 bases and 4 bases respectively, with 8 bases between them. For the CDR3, the DNA is TGTGCCAGCAGTTACGCCGGGGTCACCGGGGAGCTGTTTTTT. Protein product: CASSYAGVTGELFF.

The gene calls are TRBV5-8 and TRBJ2-1, with TRBD2 matching over 13 bases. This CDR3 spans 15 amino acids. Trimming took 5 bases from V and 9 from J; bases not matched to a gene: 8. Germline CDR1 and CDR2: SGHTS and YDEGEE. The CDR3 is CASRKRLAGGLEQFF. CDR3 sequence (DNA): TGTGCCAGCAGAAAGCGACTAGCGGGAGGCCTTGAGCAGTTCTTC. Full variable domain (rest looked up from reference TRBV5-8 and TRBJ2-1): EAGVTQSPTHLIKTRGQQATLRCSPISGHTSVYWYQQALGLGLQFLLWYDEGEERNRGNFPPRFSGRQFPNYSSELNVNALELEDSALYLCASRKRLAGGLEQFFGPGTRLTVL.

This clonotype was seen a handful of times. V gene TRBV3-1 combines with J gene TRBJ2-1; possibly TRBD2 for D (6 bases). This CDR3 is 14 amino acids long. V lost 4 bases and J lost 8, with 15 bases in between. CDR1 is LGHDT, CDR2 YNNKEL, per germline (reference sequence). CDR3 sequence (DNA): TGTGCCAGCAGCCGGAGCGGCGGAGGGGATGAGCAGTTCTTC. Its translation is CASSRSGGGDEQFF.

V and J are TRBV3-1 and TRBJ2-2; D tentatively reads TRBD1 or TRBD2 (6 bases each). Germline V CDR1 and CDR2: LGHDT, YNNKEL (reference sequence). The V and J ends lost 1 base and 5 bases respectively, with 14 bases between them. CDR3 length equals 16 residues. Here the CDR3 reads CASSQGSGGNTGELFF. The CDR3, as DNA: TGTGCCAGCAGCCAAGGTTCCGGGGGCAATACCGGGGAGCTGTTTTTT.

The sample holds many counts of this clonotype. The chain combines TRBV12-3 or TRBV12-4 with TRBJ2-3; D is undetermined. The CDR3 spans 12 residues. The V end lost 6 bases, the J end lost 4 bases, and 8 bases lay between the germline ends. In nucleotides, the CDR3 is TGTGCCAGCAGCTTACGTCCAGATACGCAGTATTTT. Amino acid sequence: CASSLRPDTQYF.

This clonotype was seen a handful of times. The chain joins TRBV4-2 to TRBJ1-1; a weak D match, TRBD1 (6 bases). This CDR3 spans 16 amino acids. Trimming shortened V by 0 bases and J by 0 bases, and 11 bases separated the two germline ends. Germline CDR1 and CDR2: LGHNA and YNFKEQ. The DNA of the CDR3 is TGTGCCAGCAGCCAAGATTTGGGGGGCTTGAACACTGAAGCTTTCTTT. It codes for CASSQDLGGLNTEAFF.

The CDR3 DNA reads TGCAGCGTCAAAACAGGGGTTTCCCAGCCCCAGCATTTT. Encoded protein: CSVKTGVSQPQHF. The rearrangement links TRBV29-1 to TRBJ1-5; 7 bases line up with TRBD1. Germline values: CDR1 SQVTM, CDR2 ANQGSEA. After removal of 6 bases from V and 7 bases from J, the junction contained 9 bases not matched to a gene. The CDR3 runs 13 residues.